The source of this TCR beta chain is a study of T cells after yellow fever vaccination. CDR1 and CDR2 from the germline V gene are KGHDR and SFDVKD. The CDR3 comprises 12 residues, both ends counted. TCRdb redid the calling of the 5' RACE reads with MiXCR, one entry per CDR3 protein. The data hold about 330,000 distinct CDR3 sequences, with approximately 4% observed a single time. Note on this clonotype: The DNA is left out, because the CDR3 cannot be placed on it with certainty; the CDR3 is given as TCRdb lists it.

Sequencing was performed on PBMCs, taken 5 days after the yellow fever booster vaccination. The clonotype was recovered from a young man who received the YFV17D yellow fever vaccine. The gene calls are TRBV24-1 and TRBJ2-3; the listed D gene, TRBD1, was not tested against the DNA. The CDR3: CATSVPGQGQYF.